The T cell receptor (beta chain) described here comes from a study of T cell responses to AZD1222 COVID-19 vaccine. Between the trimmed V and J ends, which lost 2 bases and 7 bases, there was a span of 3 bases. The CDR3 covers 11 residues. Using immunoSEQ multiplex PCR, the repertoire was profiled, and TCRdb retains in-frame clones only, with some absent. The repertoire has more than 100,000 clones, about 92% of them found once; the top ten carry around 5.1%. This clone was counted a single time. Here the sequenced sample was peripheral blood, taken 28 days after the second AZD1222 dose. The sequence was collected from an adult who received the AZD1222 COVID-19 vaccine. This chain joins TRBV12-3 or TRBV12-4 and TRBJ2-1; the D is unclear. This CDR3 reads CASSLKNEQFF. CDR3 sequence (DNA): TGTGCCAGCAGTTTAAAAAATGAGCAGTTCTTC.